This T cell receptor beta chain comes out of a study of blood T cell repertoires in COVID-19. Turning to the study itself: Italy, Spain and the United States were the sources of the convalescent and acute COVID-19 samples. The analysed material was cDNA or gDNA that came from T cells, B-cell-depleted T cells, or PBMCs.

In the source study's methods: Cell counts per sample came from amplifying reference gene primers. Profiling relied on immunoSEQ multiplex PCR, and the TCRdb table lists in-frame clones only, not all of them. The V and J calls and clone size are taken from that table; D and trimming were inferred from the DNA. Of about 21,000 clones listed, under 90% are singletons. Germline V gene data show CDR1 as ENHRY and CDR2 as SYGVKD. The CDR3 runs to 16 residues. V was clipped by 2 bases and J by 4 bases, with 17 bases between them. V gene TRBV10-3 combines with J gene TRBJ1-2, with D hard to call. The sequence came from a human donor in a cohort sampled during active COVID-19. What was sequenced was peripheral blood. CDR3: CAISEPGSTASYGYTF. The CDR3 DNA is TGTGCCATCAGTGAGCCGGGGAGTACCGCTTCCTATGGCTACACCTTC.